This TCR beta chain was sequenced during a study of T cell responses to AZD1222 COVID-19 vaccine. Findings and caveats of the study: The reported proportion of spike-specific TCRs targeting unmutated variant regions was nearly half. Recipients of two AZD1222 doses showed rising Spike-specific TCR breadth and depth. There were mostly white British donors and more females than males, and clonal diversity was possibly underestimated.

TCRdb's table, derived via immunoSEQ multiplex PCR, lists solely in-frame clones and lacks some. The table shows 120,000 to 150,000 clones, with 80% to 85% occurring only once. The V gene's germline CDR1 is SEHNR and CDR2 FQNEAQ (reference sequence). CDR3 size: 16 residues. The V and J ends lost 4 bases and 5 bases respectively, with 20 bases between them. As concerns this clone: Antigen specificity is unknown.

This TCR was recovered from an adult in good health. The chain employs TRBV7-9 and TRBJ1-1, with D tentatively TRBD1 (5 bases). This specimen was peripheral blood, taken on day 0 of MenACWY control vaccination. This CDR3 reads CASSYLDGPRGTEAFF. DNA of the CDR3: TGTGCCAGCAGCTATCTTGACGGACCGCGGGGGACTGAAGCTTTCTTT.